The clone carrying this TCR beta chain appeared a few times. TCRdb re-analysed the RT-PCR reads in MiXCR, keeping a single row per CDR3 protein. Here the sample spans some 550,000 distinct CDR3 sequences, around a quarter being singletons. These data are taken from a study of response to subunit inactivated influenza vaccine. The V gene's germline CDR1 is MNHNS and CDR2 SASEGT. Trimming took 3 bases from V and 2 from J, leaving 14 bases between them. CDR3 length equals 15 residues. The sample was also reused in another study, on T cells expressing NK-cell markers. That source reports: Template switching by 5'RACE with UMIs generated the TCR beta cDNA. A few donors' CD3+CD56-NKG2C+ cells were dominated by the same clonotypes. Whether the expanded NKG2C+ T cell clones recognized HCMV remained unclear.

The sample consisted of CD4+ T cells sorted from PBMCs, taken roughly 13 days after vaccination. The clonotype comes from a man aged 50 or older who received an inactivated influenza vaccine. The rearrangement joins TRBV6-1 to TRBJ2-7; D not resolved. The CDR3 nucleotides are TGTGCCAGCAGTGATAGGTTGGCAGGAGCCTACGAGCAGTACTTC. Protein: CASSDRLAGAYEQYF.